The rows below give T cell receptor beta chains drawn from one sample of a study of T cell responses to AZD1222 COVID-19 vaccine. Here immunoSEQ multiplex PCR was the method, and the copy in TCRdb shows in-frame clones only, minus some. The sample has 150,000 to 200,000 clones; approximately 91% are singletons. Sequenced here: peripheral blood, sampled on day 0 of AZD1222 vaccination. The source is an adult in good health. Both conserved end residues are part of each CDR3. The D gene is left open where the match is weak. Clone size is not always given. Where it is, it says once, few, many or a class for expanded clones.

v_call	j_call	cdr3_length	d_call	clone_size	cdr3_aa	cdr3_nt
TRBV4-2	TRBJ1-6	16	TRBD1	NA	CASSQTTGGNNSPLHF	TGTGCCAGCAGCCAAACCACAGGGGGTAATAATTCACCCCTCCACTTT
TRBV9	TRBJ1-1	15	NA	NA	CASSVDPRAGSEAFF	TGTGCCAGCAGCGTAGACCCCAGGGCAGGGTCTGAGGCTTTCTTT
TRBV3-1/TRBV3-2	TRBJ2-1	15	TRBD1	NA	CASSPWDREYNEQFF	TGTGCCAGCAGCCCCTGGGACAGGGAATACAATGAGCAGTTCTTC
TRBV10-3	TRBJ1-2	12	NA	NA	CAIRDRNYGYTF	TGTGCCATCAGGGACAGAAACTATGGCTACACCTTC
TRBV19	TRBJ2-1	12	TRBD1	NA	CVTTGVRNEQFF	TGTGTTACAACAGGGGTAAGGAATGAGCAGTTCTTC
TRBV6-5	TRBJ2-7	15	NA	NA	CASSYSAGETYEQYF	TGTGCCAGCAGTTACTCGGCAGGGGAGACCTACGAGCAGTACTTC
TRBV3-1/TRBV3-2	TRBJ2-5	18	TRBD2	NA	CASSQGAGLAGPQETQYF	TGTGCCAGCAGCCAAGGGGCGGGACTAGCGGGGCCCCAAGAGACCCAGTACTTC
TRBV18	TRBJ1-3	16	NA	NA	CASSPPAHDSGNTIYF	TGTGCCAGCTCACCACCGGCGCACGACTCTGGAAACACCATATATTTT
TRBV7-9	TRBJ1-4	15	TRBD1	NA	CASSGQGAANEKLFF	TGTGCCAGCAGCGGACAGGGGGCGGCCAATGAAAAACTGTTTTTT
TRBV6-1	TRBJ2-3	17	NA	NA	CASSEEQGTRGTDTQYF	TGTGCCAGCAGTGAAGAGCAAGGAACGCGGGGAACAGATACGCAGTATTTT
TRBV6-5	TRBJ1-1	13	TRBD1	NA	CASSYSSGGDAFF	TGTGCCAGCAGTTACTCGTCAGGGGGAGACGCTTTCTTT
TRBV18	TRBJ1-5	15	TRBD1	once	CASSTRQGRVQPQHF	TGTGCCAGCTCAACACGACAGGGGCGGGTTCAGCCCCAGCATTTT
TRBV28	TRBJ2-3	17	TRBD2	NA	CASSLDSGSLDTDTQYF	TGTGCCAGCAGTTTGGATAGCGGGAGTCTTGACACAGATACGCAGTATTTT
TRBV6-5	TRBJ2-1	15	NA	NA	CASSYSFVVGDEQFF	TGTGCCAGCAGTTACAGTTTCGTTGTGGGCGATGAGCAGTTCTTC
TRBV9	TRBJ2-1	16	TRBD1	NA	CASSESRQGGYNEQFF	TGTGCCAGCAGCGAGAGTCGACAGGGTGGGTACAATGAGCAGTTCTTC
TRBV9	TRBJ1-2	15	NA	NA	CASSVAGGENYGYTF	TGTGCCAGCAGCGTAGCGGGGGGGGAGAACTATGGCTACACCTTC
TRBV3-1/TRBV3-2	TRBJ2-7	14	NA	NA	CASSQDVEGYEQYF	TGTGCCAGCAGCCAAGATGTAGAGGGCTACGAGCAGTACTTC
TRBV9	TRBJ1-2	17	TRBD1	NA	CASSLRTSATGAGGYTF	TGTGCCAGCAGCTTAAGGACTTCCGCGACAGGGGCGGGTGGCTACACCTTC
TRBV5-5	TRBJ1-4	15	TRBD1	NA	CASSLGTVEGEKLFF	TGTGCCAGCAGTTTAGGGACAGTCGAGGGTGAAAAACTGTTTTTT
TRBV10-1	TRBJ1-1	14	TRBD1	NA	CASSPDRLNTEAFF	TGCGCCAGCAGCCCGGACAGGTTGAACACTGAAGCTTTCTTT
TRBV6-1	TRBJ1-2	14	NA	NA	CASSEGGKIYGYTF	TGTGCCAGCAGTGAAGGAGGTAAAATCTATGGCTACACCTTC
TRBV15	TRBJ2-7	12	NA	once	CATSRGIYEQYF	TGTGCCACCAGCAGAGGCATTTACGAGCAGTACTTC
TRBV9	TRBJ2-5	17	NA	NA	CASSAGIVGDGRETQYF	TGTGCCAGCAGCGCCGGGATCGTCGGCGATGGGCGAGAGACCCAGTACTTC
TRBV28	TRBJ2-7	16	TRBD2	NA	CASSPEAGVLSYEQYF	TGTGCCAGCAGCCCTGAAGCGGGAGTCCTCTCCTACGAGCAGTACTTC
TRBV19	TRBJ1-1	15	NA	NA	CASSFRRGAQPEAFF	TGTGCCAGTAGTTTCCGGCGGGGGGCGCAGCCTGAAGCTTTCTTT
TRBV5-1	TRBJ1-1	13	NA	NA	CASGSGGGTEAFF	TGCGCCAGCGGGTCCGGGGGAGGAACTGAAGCTTTCTTT
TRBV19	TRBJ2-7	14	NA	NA	CASSIAPGTYEQYF	TGTGCCAGTAGTATAGCGCCGGGGACATACGAGCAGTACTTC
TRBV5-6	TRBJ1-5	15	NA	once	CASSDSGTGNQPQHF	TGTGCCAGCAGCGACTCCGGGACCGGCAATCAGCCCCAGCATTTT
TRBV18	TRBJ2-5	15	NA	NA	CASSPLQRAQETQYF	TGTGCCAGCTCACCACTCCAGCGAGCTCAGGAGACCCAGTACTTC
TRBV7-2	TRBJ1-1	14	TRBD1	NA	CASSRDRGGNEAFF	TGTGCCAGCAGCCGTGACAGGGGAGGTAATGAAGCTTTCTTT
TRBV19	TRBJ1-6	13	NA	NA	CASSISYNSPLHF	TGTGCCAGTAGTATCAGCTATAATTCACCCCTCCACTTT
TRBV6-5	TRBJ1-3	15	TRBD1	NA	CASSSGQGGGNTIYF	TGTGCCAGCAGTTCGGGACAGGGAGGTGGAAACACCATATATTTT
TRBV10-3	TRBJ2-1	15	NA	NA	CASSGGGKGEGEQFF	TGTGCCTCGAGCGGCGGAGGGAAGGGTGAGGGTGAGCAGTTCTTC
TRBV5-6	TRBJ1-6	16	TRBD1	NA	CASSRTDRGVGSPLHF	TGTGCCAGCAGCCGGACGGACAGGGGGGTGGGTTCACCCCTCCACTTT
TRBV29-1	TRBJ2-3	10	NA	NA	CSVDGDTQYF	TGCAGCGTCGATGGAGATACGCAGTATTTT
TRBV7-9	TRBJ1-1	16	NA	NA	CASSFGPGAGGTEAFF	TGTGCCAGCAGCTTTGGCCCCGGGGCCGGGGGTACTGAAGCTTTCTTT
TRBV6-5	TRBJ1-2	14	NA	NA	CASSYGQTTEGYTF	TGTGCCAGCAGTTACGGCCAGACGACGGAGGGCTACACCTTC
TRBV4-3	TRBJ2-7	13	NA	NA	CASSQELSYEQYF	TGCGCCAGCAGCCAAGAACTTTCCTACGAGCAGTACTTC
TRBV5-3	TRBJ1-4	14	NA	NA	CARSDQGSGEKLFF	TGTGCCAGAAGCGACCAGGGTTCTGGTGAAAAACTGTTTTTT
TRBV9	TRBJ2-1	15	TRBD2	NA	CASSVTSGDHNEQFF	TGTGCCAGCAGCGTAACTAGCGGGGACCACAATGAGCAGTTCTTC
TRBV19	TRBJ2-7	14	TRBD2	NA	CASSRLAGDTEQYF	TGTGCCAGTAGTAGACTAGCGGGAGACACGGAGCAGTACTTC
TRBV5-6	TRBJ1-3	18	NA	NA	CASSENRVHPSSGNTIYF	TGTGCCAGCTCTGAGAACAGGGTTCACCCCTCCTCTGGAAACACCATATATTTT
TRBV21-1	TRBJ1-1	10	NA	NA	CASLATEAFF	TGTGCCTCCCTAGCCACTGAAGCTTTCTTT
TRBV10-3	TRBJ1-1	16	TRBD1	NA	CAISDPAGTGGTEAFF	TGTGCCATCAGTGACCCCGCTGGGACAGGCGGAACTGAAGCTTTCTTT